The 18 T cell receptor beta chains below come from one sample, sequenced in a study of PD-1 blockade in classical Hodgkin lymphoma. Noted time point: newly diagnosed, previously untreated cHL patient sample. Sequenced by immunoSEQ multiplex PCR; TCRdb stores in-frame clones only, minus some. The sample yields tens of thousands of clones, approximately 90% seen once. The sequencing sample was made of peripheral blood mononuclear cells (PBMCs). These receptors all stem from a human donor with classical Hodgkin lymphoma.

The chain links TRBV29-1 to TRBJ2-7, with 12 bases lining up with TRBD2. V was pared by 6 bases and J by 5 bases, with 5 bases of the junction left unmatched. Germline values: CDR1 SQVTM, CDR2 ANQGSEA. The CDR3 runs 13 residues. The CDR3 DNA reads TGCAGCGTACTGACTAGCGGGAGCCACGAGCAGTACGTC. This sequence encodes CSVLTSGSHEQYV.

The rearrangement uses TRBV28 and TRBJ1-5; 10 nucleotides agree with TRBD1. This CDR3 has 17 amino acids. Unmatched junction bases numbered 8, after V lost 1 base and J lost 5 bases. Germline V gene data show CDR1 as MDHEN and CDR2 as SYDVKM. CDR3 sequence reads: CASSLYYGTGAHQPQHF. CDR3 coding DNA: TGTGCCAGCAGTTTATACTACGGGACAGGGGCCCATCAGCCCCAGCATTTT.

This clone has a handful of counts. The chain employs TRBV2 and TRBJ2-3; no definite D call. CDR1 SNHLY and CDR2 FYNNEI come from the germline V gene. V was cut by 2 bases and J by 2 bases, with 2 bases left in between. The CDR3 runs to 12 residues. DNA of the CDR3: TGTGCCAGCAGTGAAACCACAGATACGCAGTATTTT. It translates to CASSETTDTQYF.

This sequence joins TRBV19 and TRBJ2-4; D gene unclear. There are 15 residues in the CDR3. Deletions cut 3 bases from V and 9 bases from J, with 18 bases between. Per the germline V gene, CDR1 is LNHDA and CDR2 is SQIVND (reference sequence). CDR3 in amino acids: CASSIPDREVGIQYF. The CDR3 DNA is TGTGCCAGTAGTATCCCGGACCGAGAGGTGGGCATTCAGTACTTC. The complete variable domain, with remaining parts taken from reference TRBV19 and TRBJ2-4, reads DGGITQSPKYLFRKEGQNVTLSCEQNLNHDAMYWYRQDPGQGLRLIYYSQIVNDFQKGDIAEGYSVSREKKESFPLTVTSAQKNPTAFYLCASSIPDREVGIQYFGAGTRLSVL.

The chain is built from TRBV2 and TRBJ2-7; 14 positions agree with TRBD2. The CDR3 is 16 amino acids. Germline CDR1 and CDR2: SNHLY and FYNNEI. Trimming took 7 bases from V and 3 from J; bases not matched to a gene: 8. The CDR3 DNA sequence: TGTGCCAGCACCTTCGCGGGGACTAGCGGGAGCTACGAGCAGTACGTC. It codes for CASTFAGTSGSYEQYV.

V gene TRBV5-5 combines with J gene TRBJ2-1, with a weak D call TRBD1 (5 bases). Trimming shortened V by 3 bases and J by 6 bases, and 7 bases separated the two germline ends. CDR3 size: 12 residues. Germline CDR1 reads SGHKS; CDR2 reads YYEKEE (reference sequence). The CDR3 nucleotides read TGTGCCAGCAGCTCGACAGTCAATGAGCAGTTCTTC. Protein product: CASSSTVNEQFF.

The V and J genes are TRBV7-6 and TRBJ2-7; D may correspond to TRBD1 or TRBD2 (5 bases each). The CDR3 totals 14 residues. Trimming left V 4 bases short and J 2 bases short, with 12 bases between. Germline lookup yields CDR1 SGHVS and CDR2 FNYEAQ. The CDR3 spells CASSSLLGAYEQYF. The DNA of the CDR3 is TGTGCCAGCAGCTCCCTACTAGGGGCCTACGAGCAGTACTTC.

The chain is built from TRBV9 and TRBJ2-2, with TRBD1 matching over 7 bases. This CDR3 is built from 14 residues. V was clipped by 0 bases and J by 6 bases; unmatched bases: 2. Germline lookup yields CDR1 SGDLS and CDR2 YYNGEE. CDR3 in amino acids: CASSVDRGSGELFF. The CDR3, as DNA: TGTGCCAGCAGCGTAGACAGGGGATCCGGGGAGCTGTTTTTT.

CDR3 DNA sequence: TGTGTCAGAAGCTTAGCGCTTGAGCGGGAGAGGTGGGAGCAGTACGTC. Its protein product is CVRSLALERERWEQYV. The chain uses TRBV7-5 and TRBJ2-7; the table gives TRBD2 as D, unverified against the DNA. TRBV7-5 is a pseudogene locus. The CDR3 totals 16 residues.

V usage is TRBV6-1 and J usage is TRBJ1-5; no definite D call. This CDR3 region has 14 residues. Germline V gene lookup returns CDR1 MNHNS and CDR2 SASEGT. Trimming removed 8 bases at V and 0 bases at J, with 11 bases between. CDR3 sequence: CASREGTSNQPQHF. DNA of the CDR3: TGTGCCAGCCGGGAGGGAACTAGCAATCAGCCCCAGCATTTT.

This clone has just one count. The chain employs TRBV6-1 and TRBJ1-2; maybe TRBD1 (5 bases). CDR1 and CDR2 (germline): MNHNS, SASEGT. Trimming took off 2 bases at V and 8 bases at J, with 12 bases between the two ends. CDR3 length: 13 amino acids. CDR3: CASSEWGRGGYTF. The DNA of the CDR3 is TGTGCCAGCAGTGAATGGGGGAGAGGGGGCTACACCTTC.

The chain has TRBV11-2 and TRBJ1-2, with D possibly matching TRBD1 (5 bases). The V gene lost 0 bases and the J gene lost 4 bases, with 9 bases spanning the gap. CDR1 and CDR2 from the germline V gene are SGHAT and FQNNGV. CDR3 length equals 14 residues. The CDR3 DNA is TGTGCCAGCAGCTTAGAAGGGACGCCCTATGGCTACACCTTC. This encodes CASSLEGTPYGYTF.

V and J are TRBV5-6 and TRBJ1-1; weak D call: TRBD1 (5 bases). The CDR3 totals 16 residues. V lost 0 bases and J lost 1, with 13 bases in between. Germline V gives CDR1 SGHDT, CDR2 YYEEEE. CDR3 protein: CASSLAVLGQNTEAFF. The CDR3 DNA sequence: TGTGCCAGCAGCTTGGCCGTGCTAGGACAGAACACTGAAGCTTTCTTT.

The gene calls are TRBV5-1 and TRBJ1-4, with a possible D match to TRBD1 (5 bases). V dropped 2 bases and J dropped 0 bases, with 14 bases sitting between them. This CDR3 spans 17 amino acids. In germline, CDR1 is SGHRS, CDR2 YFSETQ. CDR3 nucleotides: TGCGCCAGCAGCTTCGATCCAGGGAGAGCAACTAATGAAAAACTGTTTTTT. Amino acid sequence: CASSFDPGRATNEKLFF.

The V gene is TRBV30, the J gene TRBJ1-1; no reliable D call. The CDR3 runs to 15 residues. Looked up from germline, CDR1 is GTSNPN and CDR2 is SVGIG (reference sequence). Deletions cut 4 bases from V and 0 bases from J, with 15 bases between. The CDR3 DNA follows: TGTGCCTGGACTTCATTCGGGTTCATGAACACTGAAGCTTTCTTT. The encoded protein is CAWTSFGFMNTEAFF.

This clone was seen once. The chain couples TRBV29-1 to TRBJ1-1; no definite D call. Germline CDR1 and CDR2: SQVTM and ANQGSEA. The CDR3 covers 14 residues. With 6 bases removed from V and 6 bases from J, the gap between germline ends came to 20 bases. As DNA, the CDR3 is TGCAGCGTGTCCTGGCTCCTGAGGTCCCCTGAAGCTTTCTTT. Amino acid sequence: CSVSWLLRSPEAFF.

The chain links TRBV28 to TRBJ1-5; D is uncertain. There are 13 residues in the CDR3. The V end was cut by 4 bases, the J end by 5 bases, with 9 bases between. Per germline, CDR1 MDHEN and CDR2 SYDVKM. The CDR3 nucleotides read TGTGCCAGCAGTTCACTAACCTATCAGCCCCAGCATTTT. Its protein product is CASSSLTYQPQHF.

The rearrangement joins TRBV27 to TRBJ1-5, with TRBD1 matching over 10 bases. There are 14 residues in the CDR3. The germline V gene has CDR1 MNHEY and CDR2 SMNVEV (reference sequence). With V trimmed by 8 bases and J by 3 bases, 4 bases remained unmatched. The CDR3 DNA sequence: TGTGCCAGCGGACAGGGGGAGCTCAATCAGCCCCAGCATTTT. Encoded protein: CASGQGELNQPQHF.